The 27 T cell receptor beta chains reported below all come from one sample, sequenced in a study of beta chain features in type 1 diabetes. The isolated RNA, all of it, was reverse transcribed, so expressed TCRB transcripts were what got sequenced. Profiling relied on immunoSEQ multiplex PCR, and the TCRdb table lists in-frame clones only, not all of them. The sample yields 350,000 to 400,000 clones, over 13% seen once. Sequences were obtained from naive CD4+ T cells from blood. The receptors derive from a woman aged 18-29 years in good health.

J is TRBJ1-2 and V is TRBV25-1; D ambiguous. CDR3 length equals 14 residues. From germline, CDR1 is MGHDK and CDR2 SYGVNS. V shed 7 bases and J shed 2 bases, with 14 bases lying between them. CDR3 nucleotides: TGTGCCAGCACCCCTGCCGGCAGGAACTATGGCTACACCTTC. The encoded protein is CASTPAGRNYGYTF.

This rearrangement joins TRBV30 to TRBJ1-5; D is ambiguous. This CDR3 is built from 15 residues. Germline V gene sequence: CDR1 GTSNPN, CDR2 SVGIG (reference sequence). Trimming pared 0 bases from V and 3 bases from J, leaving 12 bases between. The CDR3 bases are TGTGCCTGGAGTGTCGGTCCAGGCTTCAATCAGCCCCAGCATTTT. Protein: CAWSVGPGFNQPQHF.

The rearrangement joins TRBV18 to TRBJ1-5, with D maybe TRBD1 (5 bases). Trimming took 0 bases from V and 3 from J, leaving 9 bases between them. Germline CDR1 is KGHSH and CDR2 is LQKENI. The CDR3 loop spans 15 amino acids. The CDR3 nucleotides are TGTGCCAGCTCACCACCGGGGGGGTACAATCAGCCCCAGCATTTT. Protein product: CASSPPGGYNQPQHF. The variable domain in full, completed from reference TRBV18 and TRBJ1-5, reads NAGVMQNPRHLVRRRGQEARLRCSPMKGHSHVYWYRQLPEEGLKFMVYLQKENIIDESGMPKERFSAEFPKEGPSILRIQQVVRGDSAAYFCASSPPGGYNQPQHFGDGTRLSIL.

V usage is TRBV9 and J usage is TRBJ2-1; 10 bases are shared with TRBD2. There are 16 residues in the CDR3. Germline-derived CDR1 and CDR2 are SGDLS and YYNGEE. V lost 4 bases to trimming and J lost 8 bases; unmatched junction nucleotides: 12. CDR3 bases: TGTGCCAGCAGCCCAACCGGGACTAGCGTTTCCCATGAGCAGTTCTTC. Translating it yields CASSPTGTSVSHEQFF.

The chain uses TRBV7-2 and TRBJ1-2, with TRBD1 matching over 8 bases. Trimming cost V 5 bases and J 8 bases; bases outside gene matches: 13. The CDR3 consists of 15 residues. Germline V lookup: CDR1 SGHTA, CDR2 FQGNSA. The CDR3 nucleotides read TGTGCCAGCAGCACACCAAGGACAGGGACGGGGGGCTACACCTTC. Amino acids: CASSTPRTGTGGYTF.

This clone was found a few times. This chain uses TRBV6-5 with TRBJ2-5, with a tentative D call TRBD2 (5 bases). Germline CDR1 reads MNHEY; CDR2 reads SVGAGI. V was cut by 5 bases and J by 2 bases, with 12 bases left in between. CDR3 length equals 14 residues. CDR3 nucleotides: TGTGCCAGCAGTCCGGTTTGGACTCAAGAGACCCAGTACTTC. It is translated as CASSPVWTQETQYF.

This clone was recorded a few times. This CDR3 is CASSAYARGRGTQYF. DNA for the CDR3: TGTGCCAGTAGTGCCTACGCGAGGGGGCGAGGGACCCAGTACTTC. The chain is built from TRBV19 and TRBJ2-5, with 7 positions matching TRBD1. The CDR3 contains 15 residues. With 5 bases clipped from V and 7 bases from J, the junction kept 13 bases outside the gene matches. From germline, CDR1 is LNHDA and CDR2 SQIVND (reference sequence).

The chain has TRBV28 and TRBJ1-2; D gene ambiguous. This CDR3 spans 11 amino acids. The germline gives CDR1 MDHEN, CDR2 SYDVKM. The V and J ends lost 8 bases and 1 base respectively, with 5 bases between them. CDR3 DNA sequence: TGTGCCAGCGAGGTTAACTATGGCTACACCTTC. Its translation: CASEVNYGYTF.

V is TRBV29-1 and J is TRBJ2-1, with TRBD2 matching over 7 bases. The CDR3 covers 14 residues. Germline trimming cut 6 bases from V and 14 bases from J; bases unmatched to any gene: 19. Germline V gene sequence: CDR1 SQVTM, CDR2 ANQGSEA. The CDR3 coding sequence is TGCAGCGTATCCATGGCGGGGAGCGGGGCGATTAAGTTCTTC. Translating it yields CSVSMAGSGAIKFF.

V and J are TRBV4-1 and TRBJ2-1; D may be TRBD2 (7 bases). Germline V lookup: CDR1 MGHRA, CDR2 YSYEKL. The CDR3 extends over 17 amino acids. V lost 0 bases and J lost 3, with 15 bases in between. DNA of the CDR3: TGCGCCAGCAGCCAAGAGGGGAGGGGGACTTACTACAATGAGCAGTTCTTC. Translating gives CASSQEGRGTYYNEQFF.

This chain links TRBV5-1 with TRBJ2-2; a weak D match, TRBD2 (5 bases). CDR3 size: 16 residues. V was cut by 0 bases and J by 1 base, with 10 bases left in between. Looked up from germline, CDR1 is SGHRS and CDR2 is YFSETQ. CDR3 in amino acids: CASSLGAVLNTGELFF. DNA for the CDR3: TGCGCCAGCAGCTTGGGAGCGGTCCTGAACACCGGGGAGCTGTTTTTT.

This clone was observed once. V is TRBV30 and J is TRBJ1-2; D is unresolved. The germline V gene encodes CDR1 GTSNPN and CDR2 SVGIG (reference sequence). The CDR3 covers 13 residues. With 1 base removed from V and 1 base from J, the gap between germline ends came to 7 bases. In nucleotides, the CDR3 is TGTGCCTGGAGTGGACGGGTTAACTATGGCTACACCTTC. Its translation is CAWSGRVNYGYTF.

V and J are TRBV15 and TRBJ1-2; D possibly corresponds to TRBD1 (6 bases). Deletions cut 1 base from V and 5 bases from J, with 14 bases between. This CDR3 region has 15 residues. Germline V gives CDR1 LNHNV, CDR2 YYDKDF (reference sequence). CDR3 protein: CATSRVGQPFYGYTF. DNA for the CDR3: TGTGCCACCAGCAGAGTGGGACAACCTTTTTATGGCTACACCTTC.

This clone was observed once. The chain combines TRBV5-1 with TRBJ1-1, with 7 bases lining up with TRBD1. Germline V gene lookup returns CDR1 SGHRS and CDR2 YFSETQ. The junction had 9 bases not matched to a gene; V was cut back by 4 bases and J by 0 bases. CDR3 length: 16 residues. CDR3 in amino acids: CASSNPGQSMNTEAFF. DNA for the CDR3: TGCGCCAGCAGCAACCCGGGACAGAGCATGAACACTGAAGCTTTCTTT. Combining the CDR3 with reference TRBV5-1 and TRBJ1-1 gives the whole variable domain KAGVTQTPRYLIKTRGQQVTLSCSPISGHRSVSWYQQTPGQGLQFLFEYFSETQRNKGNFPGRFSGRQFSNSRSEMNVSTLELGDSALYLCASSNPGQSMNTEAFFGQGTRLTVV.

This clone was seen a few times. V and J are TRBV28 and TRBJ2-1; D call uncertain. This CDR3 comprises 12 residues. Germline lookup yields CDR1 MDHEN and CDR2 SYDVKM. V lost 6 bases, J lost 15 bases, and 18 bases lay in between. The CDR3 nucleotides read TGTGCCAGCAGACGAACTGGTCCCTCGCTGTTCTTC. It specifies CASRRTGPSLFF. The complete variable domain, with remaining parts taken from reference TRBV28 and TRBJ2-1, reads DVKVTQSSRYLVKRTGEKVFLECVQDMDHENMFWYRQDPGLGLRLIYFSYDVKMKEKGDIPEGYSVSREKKERFSLILESASTNQTSMYLCASRRTGPSLFFGPGTRLTVL.

This clone was observed a few times. The CDR3: CASSLGTGTLGYTF. CDR3 coding DNA: TGTGCCAGCAGCTTGGGGACAGGAACCCTTGGCTACACCTTC. The V call is TRBV5-4, the J call TRBJ1-2, with 7 bases lining up with TRBD1. From germline, CDR1 is SGHNT and CDR2 YYREEE (reference sequence). V was clipped by 0 bases and J by 7 bases; unmatched bases: 6. The CDR3 is made up of 14 amino acids.

The chain is built from TRBV27 and TRBJ1-5, with 7 bases aligning to TRBD1. CDR3 size: 15 residues. V shed 4 bases and J 4 bases; nucleotides not matched to a gene: 7. Germline V CDR1 and CDR2: MNHEY, SMNVEV (reference sequence). The CDR3 sequence is CASSWRGRRNQPQHF. The CDR3 DNA sequence: TGTGCCAGCAGTTGGAGGGGGCGTAGGAATCAGCCCCAGCATTTT.

This rearrangement joins TRBV19 to TRBJ2-2; 8 bases map to TRBD1. In germline, CDR1 is LNHDA, CDR2 SQIVND (reference sequence). This CDR3 is 14 amino acids long. Trimming cost V 8 bases and J 8 bases; bases outside gene matches: 10. In nucleotides, the CDR3 is TGTGCCAGTCGGACAGGGAAGGATTGGGGGGAGCTGTTTTTT. Translating gives CASRTGKDWGELFF.

This CDR3 is CASSPPLAGMGETQYF. CDR3 DNA sequence: TGTGCCAGCTCACCACCTCTAGCGGGAATGGGGGAGACCCAGTACTTC. The V gene is TRBV18, the J gene TRBJ2-5; 9 bases are shared with TRBD2. Germline V gene data show CDR1 as KGHSH and CDR2 as LQKENI. V gave up 0 bases and J gave up 5 bases; unmatched junction bases: 7. This CDR3 contains 16 residues.

The rearrangement joins TRBV27 to TRBJ1-3; TRBD1 matches at 7 bases. The CDR3 consists of 15 residues. V lost 5 bases to trimming and J lost 6 bases; unmatched junction nucleotides: 10. Germline CDR1 reads MNHEY; CDR2 reads SMNVEV (reference sequence). CDR3 nucleotide sequence: TGTGCCAGCAGTCCCCTTCGGGACAGCTTAAACACCATATATTTT. Protein sequence: CASSPLRDSLNTIYF.

This sequence joins TRBV11-2 and TRBJ2-1; 12 positions agree with TRBD2. The CDR3 is 15 amino acids. From germline, CDR1 is SGHAT and CDR2 FQNNGV. V dropped 5 bases and J dropped 9; count of bases not matched to a gene: 8. CDR3 sequence reads: CASSTLTSGGVEQFF. CDR3 nucleotide sequence: TGTGCCAGCAGCACCTTGACTAGCGGGGGCGTTGAGCAGTTCTTC.

This clone has more than one count but fewer than ten. This chain links TRBV7-2 with TRBJ2-1; no firm D call. Germline CDR1 reads SGHTA; CDR2 reads FQGNSA. The V and J ends lost 3 bases and 9 bases respectively, with 12 bases between them. The CDR3 consists of 13 residues. CDR3: CASSFLGGVEQFF. CDR3 DNA: TGTGCCAGCAGCTTCTTAGGTGGAGTTGAGCAGTTCTTC.

This chain uses TRBV30 with TRBJ2-2; 11 nucleotides line up with TRBD2. The CDR3 consists of 14 residues. Germline CDR1 reads GTSNPN; CDR2 reads SVGIG (reference sequence). Unmatched junction bases numbered 0, after V lost 1 base and J lost 5 bases. CDR3 DNA sequence: TGTGCCTGGAGTGGACTAGCGGGGACCGGGGAGCTGTTTTTT. Its protein product is CAWSGLAGTGELFF.

This clone was detected only a few times. The sample contains more than one DNA sequence encoding this CDR3. The chain links TRBV29-1 to TRBJ2-7; maybe TRBD2 (5 bases). V was pared by 5 bases and J by 4 bases, with 12 bases between. This CDR3 has 12 residues. The germline CDR1 and CDR2 sequences are SQVTM and ANQGSEA. This chain's CDR3 is CSVSSDSYEQYF. DNA of the CDR3: TGCAGCGTTTCTTCGGACTCGTACGAGCAGTACTTC.

The V and J genes are TRBV6-6 and TRBJ2-5; D is uncertain. The germline CDR1 and CDR2 sequences are MNHNY and SVGAGI (reference sequence). The ends were cut back, 6 bases at V and 5 bases at J, with 10 bases in the middle. The length of the CDR3 is 12 residues. DNA for the CDR3: TGTGCCAGCAGCCAGATTCAGGAGACCCAGTACTTC. Its protein is CASSQIQETQYF.

The V gene is TRBV7-9, the J gene TRBJ2-1, with D unclear. Germline CDR1 is SEHNR and CDR2 is FQNEAQ (reference sequence). The CDR3 sequence is 8 residues long. CDR3 in amino acids: CRDNEQFF. Here the CDR3 DNA reads TGTCGGGACAATGAGCAGTTCTTC. The variable domain in full, with the rest retrieved from reference TRBV7-9 and TRBJ2-1, is DTGVSQNPRHKITKRGQNVTFRCDPISEHNRLYWYRQTLGQGPEFLTYFQNEAQLEKSRLLSDRFSAERPKGSFSTLEIQRTEQGDSAMYLCRDNEQFFGPGTRLTVL.

The genes are TRBV30 and TRBJ1-4; TRBD1 matches 9 bases. This CDR3 spans 15 amino acids. Trimming at V came to 3 bases and at J to 7 bases, leaving 9 bases not matched to a gene. Germline V gene data show CDR1 as GTSNPN and CDR2 as SVGIG (reference sequence). CDR3 DNA sequence: TGTGCCTGGAGCCCACAGGGGGCACGGAGTGAAAAACTGTTTTTT. Protein sequence: CAWSPQGARSEKLFF.